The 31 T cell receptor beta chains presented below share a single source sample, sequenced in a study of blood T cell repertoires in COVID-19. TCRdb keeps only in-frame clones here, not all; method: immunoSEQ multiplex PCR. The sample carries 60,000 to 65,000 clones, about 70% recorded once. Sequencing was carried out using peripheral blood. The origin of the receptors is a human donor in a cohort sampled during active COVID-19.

The CDR3 nucleotides are TGTGCCTGGAGCAGGGACAGCGGCTCTGGAAACACCATATATTTT. It yields the protein CAWSRDSGSGNTIYF. This sequence joins TRBV30 and TRBJ1-3, with 7 bases fitting TRBD1. The CDR3 is made up of 15 amino acids. Trimming cost V 3 bases and J 0 bases; bases outside gene matches: 5. Germline CDR1 reads GTSNPN; CDR2 reads SVGIG (reference sequence).

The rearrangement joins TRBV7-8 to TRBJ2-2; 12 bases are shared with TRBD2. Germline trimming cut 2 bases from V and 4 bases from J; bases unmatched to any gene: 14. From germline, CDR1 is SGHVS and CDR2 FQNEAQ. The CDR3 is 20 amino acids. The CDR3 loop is CASSLLIGLAGGPTTGELFF. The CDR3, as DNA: TGTGCCAGCAGCTTATTGATTGGGCTAGCGGGGGGGCCTACCACCGGGGAGCTGTTTTTT.

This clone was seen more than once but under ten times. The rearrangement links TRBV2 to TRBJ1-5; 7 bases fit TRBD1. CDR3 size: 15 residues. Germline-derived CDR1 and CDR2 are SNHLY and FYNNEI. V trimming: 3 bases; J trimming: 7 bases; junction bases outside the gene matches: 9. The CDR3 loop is CASSEEQGTRQPQHF. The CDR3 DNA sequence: TGTGCCAGCAGTGAGGAACAGGGGACCAGGCAGCCCCAGCATTTT.

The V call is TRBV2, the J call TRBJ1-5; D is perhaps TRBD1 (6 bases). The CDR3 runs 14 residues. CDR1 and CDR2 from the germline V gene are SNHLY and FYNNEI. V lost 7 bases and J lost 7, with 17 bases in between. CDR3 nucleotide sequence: TGTGCCAGCAATTTTGTACCGGGGGGCCAGCCCCAGCATTTT. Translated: CASNFVPGGQPQHF.

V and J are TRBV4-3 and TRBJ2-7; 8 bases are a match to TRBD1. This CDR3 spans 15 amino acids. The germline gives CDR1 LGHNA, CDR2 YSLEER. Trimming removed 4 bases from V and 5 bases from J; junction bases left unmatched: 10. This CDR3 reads CASSPTRTGSNEQYF. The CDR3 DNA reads TGCGCCAGCAGCCCCACCCGGACAGGGTCCAACGAGCAGTACTTC.

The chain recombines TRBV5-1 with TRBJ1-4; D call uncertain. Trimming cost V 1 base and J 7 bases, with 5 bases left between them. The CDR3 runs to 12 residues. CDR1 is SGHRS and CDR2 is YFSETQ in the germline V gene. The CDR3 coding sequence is TGCGCCAGCAGCTTGCCGGGTGAAAAACTGTTTTTT. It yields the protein CASSLPGEKLFF. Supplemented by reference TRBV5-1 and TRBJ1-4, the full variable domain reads KAGVTQTPRYLIKTRGQQVTLSCSPISGHRSVSWYQQTPGQGLQFLFEYFSETQRNKGNFPGRFSGRQFSNSRSEMNVSTLELGDSALYLCASSLPGEKLFFGSGTQLSVL.

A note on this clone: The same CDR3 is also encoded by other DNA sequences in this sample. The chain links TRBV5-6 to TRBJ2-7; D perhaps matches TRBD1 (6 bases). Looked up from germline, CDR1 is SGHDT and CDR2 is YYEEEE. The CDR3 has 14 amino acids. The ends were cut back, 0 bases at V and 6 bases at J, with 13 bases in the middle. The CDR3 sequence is CASSLATGSLEQYF. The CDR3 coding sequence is TGTGCCAGCAGCTTGGCCACAGGGTCTCTCGAGCAGTACTTC. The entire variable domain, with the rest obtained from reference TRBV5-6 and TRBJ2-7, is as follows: DAGVTQSPTHLIKTRGQQVTLRCSPKSGHDTVSWYQQALGQGPQFIFQYYEEEERQRGNFPDRFSGHQFPNYSSELNVNALLLGDSALYLCASSLATGSLEQYFGPGTRLTVT.

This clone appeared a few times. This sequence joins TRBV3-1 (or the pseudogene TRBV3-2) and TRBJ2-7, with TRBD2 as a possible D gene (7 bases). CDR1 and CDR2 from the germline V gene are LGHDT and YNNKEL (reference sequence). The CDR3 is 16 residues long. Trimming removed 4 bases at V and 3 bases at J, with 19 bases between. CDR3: CASSPQQGGGYYEQYF. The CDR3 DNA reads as TGTGCCAGCAGCCCACAACAGGGCGGGGGATACTACGAGCAGTACTTC.

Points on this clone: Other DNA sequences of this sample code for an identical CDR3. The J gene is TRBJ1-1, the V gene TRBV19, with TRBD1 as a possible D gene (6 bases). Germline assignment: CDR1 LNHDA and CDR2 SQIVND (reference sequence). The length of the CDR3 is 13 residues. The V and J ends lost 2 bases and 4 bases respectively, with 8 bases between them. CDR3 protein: CASSISRGTEAFF. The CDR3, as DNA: TGTGCCAGTAGTATATCCAGGGGCACTGAAGCTTTCTTT. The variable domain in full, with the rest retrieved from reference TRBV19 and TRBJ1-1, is DGGITQSPKYLFRKEGQNVTLSCEQNLNHDAMYWYRQDPGQGLRLIYYSQIVNDFQKGDIAEGYSVSREKKESFPLTVTSAQKNPTAFYLCASSISRGTEAFFGQGTRLTVV.

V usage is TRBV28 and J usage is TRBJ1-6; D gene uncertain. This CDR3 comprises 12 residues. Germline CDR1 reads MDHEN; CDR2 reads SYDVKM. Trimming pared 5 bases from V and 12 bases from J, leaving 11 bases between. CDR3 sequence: CASSAPRGPLHF. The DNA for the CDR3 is TGTGCCAGCAGTGCCCCGCGGGGACCCCTCCACTTT.

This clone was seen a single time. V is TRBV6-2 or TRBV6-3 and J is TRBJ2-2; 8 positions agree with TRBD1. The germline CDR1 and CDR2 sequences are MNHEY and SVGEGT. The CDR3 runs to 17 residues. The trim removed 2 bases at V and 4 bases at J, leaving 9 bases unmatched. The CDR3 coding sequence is TGTGCCAGCAGTTACCGGGGACAGGCGCCCGGCACCGGGGAGCTGTTTTTT. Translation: CASSYRGQAPGTGELFF.

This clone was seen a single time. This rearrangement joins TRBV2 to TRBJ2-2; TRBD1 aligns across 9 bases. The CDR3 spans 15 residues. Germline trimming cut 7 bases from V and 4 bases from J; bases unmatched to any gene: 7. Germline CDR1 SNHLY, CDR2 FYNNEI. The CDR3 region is CASTWRQGGTGELFF. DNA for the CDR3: TGTGCCAGCACTTGGCGACAGGGGGGCACCGGGGAGCTGTTTTTT.

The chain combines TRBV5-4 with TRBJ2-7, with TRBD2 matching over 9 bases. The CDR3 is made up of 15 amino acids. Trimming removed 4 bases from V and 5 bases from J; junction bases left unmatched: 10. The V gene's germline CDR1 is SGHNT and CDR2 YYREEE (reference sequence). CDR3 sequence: CASSTGASGANEQYF. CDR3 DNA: TGTGCCAGCAGCACGGGCGCTAGCGGGGCCAACGAGCAGTACTTC.

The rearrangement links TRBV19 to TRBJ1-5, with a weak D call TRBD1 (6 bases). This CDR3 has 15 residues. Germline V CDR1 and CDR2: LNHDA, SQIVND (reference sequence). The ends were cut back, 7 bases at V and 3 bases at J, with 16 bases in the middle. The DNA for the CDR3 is TGTGCCAGTACCATACGGGGGGCGTTCAATCAGCCCCAGCATTTT. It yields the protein CASTIRGAFNQPQHF.

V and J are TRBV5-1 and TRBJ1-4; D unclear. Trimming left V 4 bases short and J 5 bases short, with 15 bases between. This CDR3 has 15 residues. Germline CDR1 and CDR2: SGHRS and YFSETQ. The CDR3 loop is CASSPSGNANEKLFF. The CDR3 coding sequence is TGCGCCAGCAGCCCGAGCGGCAACGCAAATGAAAAACTGTTTTTT.

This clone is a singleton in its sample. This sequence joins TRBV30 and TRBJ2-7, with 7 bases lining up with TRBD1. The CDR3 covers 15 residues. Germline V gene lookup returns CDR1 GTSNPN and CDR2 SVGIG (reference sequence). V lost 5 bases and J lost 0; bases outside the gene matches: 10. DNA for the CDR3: TGTGCCTGGGACCCGACAGGGTCCATCTCCTACGAGCAGTACTTC. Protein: CAWDPTGSISYEQYF. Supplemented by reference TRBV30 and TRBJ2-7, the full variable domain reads SQTIHQWPATLVQPVGSPLSLECTVEGTSNPNLYWYRQAAGRGLQLLFYSVGIGQISSEVPQNLSASRPQDRQFILSSKKLLLSDSGFYLCAWDPTGSISYEQYFGPGTRLTVT.

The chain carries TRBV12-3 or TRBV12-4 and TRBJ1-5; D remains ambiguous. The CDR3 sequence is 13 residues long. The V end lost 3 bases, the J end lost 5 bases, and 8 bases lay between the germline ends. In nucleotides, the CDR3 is TGTGCCAGCAGTTTGCGCGTTGATCAGCCCCAGCATTTT. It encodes CASSLRVDQPQHF.

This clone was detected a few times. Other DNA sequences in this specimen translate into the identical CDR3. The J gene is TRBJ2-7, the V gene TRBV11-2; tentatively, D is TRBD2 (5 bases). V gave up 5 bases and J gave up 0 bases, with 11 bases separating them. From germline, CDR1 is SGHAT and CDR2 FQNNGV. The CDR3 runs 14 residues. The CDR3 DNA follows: TGTGCCAGCAGCCCCGGCGGGTCCTCCTACGAGCAGTACTTC. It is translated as CASSPGGSSYEQYF.

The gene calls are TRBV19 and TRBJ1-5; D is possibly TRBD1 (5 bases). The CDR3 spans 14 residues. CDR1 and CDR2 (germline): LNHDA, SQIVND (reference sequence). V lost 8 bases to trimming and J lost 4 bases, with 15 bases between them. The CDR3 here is CASFDRSLNQPQHF. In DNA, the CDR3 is TGTGCCAGTTTTGACAGATCCCTTAATCAGCCCCAGCATTTT.

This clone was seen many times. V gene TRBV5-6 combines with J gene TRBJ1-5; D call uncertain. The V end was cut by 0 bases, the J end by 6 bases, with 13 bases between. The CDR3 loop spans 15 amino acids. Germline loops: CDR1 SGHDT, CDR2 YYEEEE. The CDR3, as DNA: TGTGCCAGCAGCTTGGGGCGGAGTGAATCTCAGCCCCAGCATTTT. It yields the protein CASSLGRSESQPQHF. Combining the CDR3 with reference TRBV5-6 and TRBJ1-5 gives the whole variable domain DAGVTQSPTHLIKTRGQQVTLRCSPKSGHDTVSWYQQALGQGPQFIFQYYEEEERQRGNFPDRFSGHQFPNYSSELNVNALLLGDSALYLCASSLGRSESQPQHFGDGTRLSIL.

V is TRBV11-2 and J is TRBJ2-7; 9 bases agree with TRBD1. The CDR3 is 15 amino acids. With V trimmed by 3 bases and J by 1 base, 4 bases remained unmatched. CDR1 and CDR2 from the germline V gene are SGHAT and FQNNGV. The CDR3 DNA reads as TGTGCCAGCAGCTTGGACAGGGGTAGGTCCTACGAGCAGTACTTC. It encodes CASSLDRGRSYEQYF.

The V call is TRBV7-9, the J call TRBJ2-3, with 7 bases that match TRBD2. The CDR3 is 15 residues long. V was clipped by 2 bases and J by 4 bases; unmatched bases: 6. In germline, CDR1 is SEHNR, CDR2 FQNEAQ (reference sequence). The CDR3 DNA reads TGTGCCAGCAGCTTAAACGGGGGGATGGCAGATACGCAGTATTTT. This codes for CASSLNGGMADTQYF.

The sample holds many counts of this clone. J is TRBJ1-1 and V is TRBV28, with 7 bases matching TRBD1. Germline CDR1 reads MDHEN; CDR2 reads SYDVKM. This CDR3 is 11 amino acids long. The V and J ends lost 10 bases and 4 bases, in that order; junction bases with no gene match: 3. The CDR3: CAIQGPTEAFF. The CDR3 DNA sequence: TGTGCCATACAGGGGCCCACTGAAGCTTTCTTT.

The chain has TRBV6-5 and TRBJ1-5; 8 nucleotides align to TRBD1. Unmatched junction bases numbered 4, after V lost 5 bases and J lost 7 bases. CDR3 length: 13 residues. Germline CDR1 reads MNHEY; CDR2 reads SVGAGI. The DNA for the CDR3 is TGTGCCAGCAGTCCAGACAGGGGCCAGCCCCAGCATTTT. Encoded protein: CASSPDRGQPQHF.

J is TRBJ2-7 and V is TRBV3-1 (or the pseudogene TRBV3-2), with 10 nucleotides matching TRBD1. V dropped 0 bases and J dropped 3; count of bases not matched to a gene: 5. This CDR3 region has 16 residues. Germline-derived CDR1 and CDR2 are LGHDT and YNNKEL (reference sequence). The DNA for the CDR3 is TGTGCCAGCAGCCAAGATAGGACAGGGGGTGGCTACGAGCAGTACTTC. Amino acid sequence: CASSQDRTGGGYEQYF.

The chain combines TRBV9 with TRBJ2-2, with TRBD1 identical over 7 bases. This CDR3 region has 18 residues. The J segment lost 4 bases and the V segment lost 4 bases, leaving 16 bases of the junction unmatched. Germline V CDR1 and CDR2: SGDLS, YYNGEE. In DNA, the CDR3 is TGTGCCAGCAGCCCGCCGGGGAGAGGGGGCTGGGGCACCGGGGAGCTGTTTTTT. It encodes CASSPPGRGGWGTGELFF.

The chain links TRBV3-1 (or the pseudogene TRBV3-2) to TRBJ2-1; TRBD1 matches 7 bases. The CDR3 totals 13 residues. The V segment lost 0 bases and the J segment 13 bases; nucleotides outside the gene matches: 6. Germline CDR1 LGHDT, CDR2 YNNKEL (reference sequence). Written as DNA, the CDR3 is TGTGCCAGCAGCCAAGATTGGGGACAGAACCAGTTCTTC. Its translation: CASSQDWGQNQFF.

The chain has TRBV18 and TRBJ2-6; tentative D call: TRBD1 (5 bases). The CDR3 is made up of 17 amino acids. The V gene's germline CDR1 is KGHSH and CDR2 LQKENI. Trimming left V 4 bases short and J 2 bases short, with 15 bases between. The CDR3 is CASSQDSGLAGANVLTF. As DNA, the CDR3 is TGTGCCAGCTCACAGGATTCAGGGCTTGCTGGGGCCAACGTCCTGACTTTC.

The CDR3: CASSKSGIAGPFETQYF. Here the CDR3 DNA reads TGTGCCAGCAGCAAAAGTGGGATAGCGGGGCCTTTCGAGACCCAGTACTTC. The rearrangement links TRBV9 to TRBJ2-5; 8 positions match TRBD2. The CDR3 loop spans 17 amino acids. The germline V gene has CDR1 SGDLS and CDR2 YYNGEE. The trim removed 4 bases at V and 5 bases at J, leaving 16 bases unmatched. The full variable domain, its missing parts supplied by reference TRBV9 and TRBJ2-5, is DSGVTQTPKHLITATGQRVTLRCSPRSGDLSVYWYQQSLDQGLQFLIQYYNGEERAKGNILERFSAQQFPDLHSELNLSSLELGDSALYFCASSKSGIAGPFETQYFGPGTRLLVL.

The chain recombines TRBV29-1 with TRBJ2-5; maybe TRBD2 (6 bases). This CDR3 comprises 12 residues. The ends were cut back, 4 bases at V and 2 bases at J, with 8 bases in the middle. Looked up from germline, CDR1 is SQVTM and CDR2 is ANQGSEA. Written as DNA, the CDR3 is TGCAGCGTTGGTAGCGGACAAGAGACCCAGTACTTC. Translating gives CSVGSGQETQYF.

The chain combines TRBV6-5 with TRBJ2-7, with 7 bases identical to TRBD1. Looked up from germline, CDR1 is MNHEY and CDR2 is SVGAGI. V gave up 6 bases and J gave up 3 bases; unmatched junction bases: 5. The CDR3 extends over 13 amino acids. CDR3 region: CASRTGQRYEQYF. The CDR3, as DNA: TGTGCCAGCAGAACGGGACAGCGCTACGAGCAGTACTTC.